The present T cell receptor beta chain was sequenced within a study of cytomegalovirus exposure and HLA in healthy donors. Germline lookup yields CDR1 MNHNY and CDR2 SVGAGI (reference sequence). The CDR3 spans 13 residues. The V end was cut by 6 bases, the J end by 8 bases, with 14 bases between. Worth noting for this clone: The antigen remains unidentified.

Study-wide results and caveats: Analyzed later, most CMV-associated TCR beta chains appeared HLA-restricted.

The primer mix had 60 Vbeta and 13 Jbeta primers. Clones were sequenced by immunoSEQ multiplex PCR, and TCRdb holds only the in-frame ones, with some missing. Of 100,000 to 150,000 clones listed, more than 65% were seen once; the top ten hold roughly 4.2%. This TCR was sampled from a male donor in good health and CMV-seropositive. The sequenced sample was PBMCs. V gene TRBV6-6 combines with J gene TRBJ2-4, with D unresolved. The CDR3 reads CASRAGSSDIQYF. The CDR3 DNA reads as TGTGCCAGCAGAGCCGGGTCTTCGGACATTCAGTACTTC.